These 19 T cell receptor beta chains were sequenced from one sample in a study of cytomegalovirus exposure and HLA in healthy donors. Primers for the PCR totalled 60 Vbeta and 13 Jbeta. Sequencing was performed with immunoSEQ multiplex PCR; in TCRdb, only in-frame clones are kept and a portion is missing. The sample includes 150,000 to 200,000 clones, approximately 79% of them seen just once. Input material: PBMCs. The origin of the receptors is a man aged 35-49 years in good health and CMV-seropositive.

The CDR3 nucleotides read TGTGCCAGCAGCTTAGGGGCGCCACTGAGCTACAATGAGCAGTTCTTC. Translating it yields CASSLGAPLSYNEQFF. The chain has TRBV7-6 and TRBJ2-1; D call uncertain. V gave up 1 base and J gave up 3 bases, with 13 bases separating them. The germline V gene has CDR1 SGHVS and CDR2 FNYEAQ. The CDR3 consists of 16 residues.

This sequence joins TRBV5-4 and TRBJ2-5; no reliable D call. CDR1 and CDR2 (germline): SGHNT, YYREEE (reference sequence). Trimming pared 5 bases from V and 3 bases from J, leaving 11 bases between. This CDR3 has 13 amino acids. DNA for the CDR3: TGTGCCAGCAGACCCCCCTATGAAGAGACCCAGTACTTC. Protein sequence: CASRPPYEETQYF.

The table lists this clone with a few counts. At one of its ends the junction is not consistent with the germline gene, which may arise from a read error. The gene calls are TRBV7-7 and TRBJ2-1; 8 nucleotides match TRBD2. CDR3 length equals 15 residues. CDR1 is SSHAT and CDR2 is FNYEAQ in the germline V gene (reference sequence). Here the CDR3 reads CASSLFSGGYNEQFF. The CDR3 DNA reads as TGTGCTAGCAGCTTATTCAGCGGGGGCTACAATGAGCAGTTCTTC.

CDR3 residues: CSAQLPQGLEEKLFF. The CDR3 nucleotides read TGCAGCGCTCAACTCCCACAGGGATTAGAGGAAAAACTGTTTTTT. The chain is built from TRBV29-1 and TRBJ1-4; D perhaps matches TRBD1 (6 bases). There are 15 residues in the CDR3. Germline lookup yields CDR1 SQVTM and CDR2 ANQGSEA. V was shortened by 7 bases and J by 8 bases, with 23 bases between the two germline ends.

This clone was counted a few times. The chain combines TRBV5-4 with TRBJ1-4; possible D gene TRBD1, 5 bases. V was cut by 2 bases and J by 4 bases, with 6 bases left in between. The CDR3 is 13 amino acids. CDR1 is SGHNT, CDR2 YYREEE, per germline (reference sequence). The CDR3 nucleotides are TGTGCCAGCAGCTTTAGGGGTAATGAAAAACTGTTTTTT. Protein: CASSFRGNEKLFF. Complete variable domain (other parts from reference TRBV5-4 and TRBJ1-4): ETGVTQSPTHLIKTRGQQVTLRCSSQSGHNTVSWYQQALGQGPQFIFQYYREEENGRGNFPPRFSGLQFPNYSSELNVNALELDDSALYLCASSFRGNEKLFFGSGTQLSVL.

The V gene is TRBV7-6, the J gene TRBJ1-1; no definite D call. V was pared by 5 bases and J by 1 base, with 5 bases between. This CDR3 contains 12 residues. CDR1 is SGHVS and CDR2 is FNYEAQ in the germline V gene. The CDR3 coding sequence is TGTGCCAGCAGCGCAGGGAACACTGAAGCTTTCTTT. The encoded protein is CASSAGNTEAFF.

The chain uses TRBV7-9 and TRBJ1-1, with TRBD1 as a possible D gene (6 bases). The CDR3 runs to 13 residues. V was trimmed by 6 bases and J by 6 bases, leaving 14 bases between them. Germline-derived CDR1 and CDR2 are SEHNR and FQNEAQ (reference sequence). CDR3 sequence reads: CASRQYEGAEAFF. CDR3 sequence (DNA): TGTGCCAGCAGGCAATATGAGGGGGCTGAAGCTTTCTTT.

In its sample, this clone was seen a few times. V gene TRBV2 combines with J gene TRBJ2-7; 9 bases fit TRBD1. The junction had 8 bases not matched to a gene; V was cut back by 5 bases and J by 6 bases. Germline V gene sequence: CDR1 SNHLY, CDR2 FYNNEI. This CDR3 comprises 14 residues. Written as DNA, the CDR3 is TGTGCCAGCAGTCCCAGGGACAGGGCTGGCGAGCAGTACTTC. It specifies CASSPRDRAGEQYF.

The CDR3 DNA reads as TGCGCCAGCAGGAACCTGACGACAGGGGTGGCAGATACGCAGTATTTT. Its protein is CASRNLTTGVADTQYF. V and J are TRBV5-1 and TRBJ2-3; 8 bases are a match to TRBD1. Germline CDR1 is SGHRS and CDR2 is YFSETQ. The CDR3 extends over 16 amino acids. V lost 5 bases to trimming and J lost 4 bases; unmatched junction nucleotides: 12.

This rearrangement joins TRBV27 to TRBJ2-1; 8 nucleotides line up with TRBD1. Germline V gene sequence: CDR1 MNHEY, CDR2 SMNVEV (reference sequence). V trimming: 2 bases; J trimming: 4 bases; junction bases outside the gene matches: 4. The CDR3 covers 15 residues. The CDR3 nucleotides read TGTGCCAGCAGTTTACGACAGGGGATATACAATGAGCAGTTCTTC. Translation gives CASSLRQGIYNEQFF.

This sequence joins TRBV28 and TRBJ1-4; a weak D match, TRBD1 (5 bases). The ends were cut back, 2 bases at V and 2 bases at J, with 9 bases in the middle. The CDR3 loop spans 15 amino acids. Germline CDR1 MDHEN, CDR2 SYDVKM. This chain's CDR3 is CASSLRPGTNEKLFF. The CDR3 coding sequence is TGTGCCAGCAGTTTACGTCCAGGGACTAATGAAAAACTGTTTTTT.

V usage is TRBV4-1 and J usage is TRBJ1-6, with D unclear. CDR1 MGHRA and CDR2 YSYEKL come from the germline V gene. This CDR3 is 15 amino acids long. The ends were cut back, 0 bases at V and 6 bases at J, with 9 bases in the middle. Written as DNA, the CDR3 is TGCGCCAGCAGCCAAGACCGTACTAGTAATTCACCCCTCCACTTT. Translated: CASSQDRTSNSPLHF.

In the case of this clone: At the DNA level, this CDR3 is encoded by other sequences in the same sample as well. This chain uses TRBV7-2 with TRBJ1-5; 10 bases match TRBD1. V gave up 1 base and J gave up 5 bases; unmatched junction bases: 2. Germline values: CDR1 SGHTA, CDR2 FQGNSA. The CDR3 spans 15 residues. The CDR3 sequence: CASSLDGTGDQPQHF. DNA for the CDR3: TGTGCCAGCAGCTTAGATGGGACAGGGGATCAGCCCCAGCATTTT. The variable domain in full, completed from reference TRBV7-2 and TRBJ1-5, reads GAGVSQSPSNKVTEKGKDVELRCDPISGHTALYWYRQSLGQGLEFLIYFQGNSAPDKSGLPSDRFSAERTGGSVSTLTIQRTQQEDSAVYLCASSLDGTGDQPQHFGDGTRLSIL.

CDR3 sequence: CSVEGQDLGEQYF. The DNA for the CDR3 is TGCAGCGTTGAGGGACAGGACCTAGGCGAGCAGTACTTC. V and J are TRBV29-1 and TRBJ2-7, with 8 nucleotides matching TRBD1. V was pared by 3 bases and J by 6 bases, with 7 bases of the junction left unmatched. Germline CDR1 SQVTM, CDR2 ANQGSEA. The CDR3 covers 13 residues.

The rearrangement uses TRBV27 and TRBJ2-7; a possible D gene is TRBD2 (5 bases). The CDR3 length is 13 residues. V lost 2 bases and J 3 bases, leaving 8 bases between the germline ends. The germline CDR1 and CDR2 sequences are MNHEY and SMNVEV (reference sequence). DNA of the CDR3: TGTGCCAGCAGTTTAGGTACTAGCTACGAGCAGTACTTC. Translated, it gives CASSLGTSYEQYF.

As concerns this clone: At the DNA level, this CDR3 is encoded by other sequences in the same sample as well. The chain recombines TRBV27 with TRBJ2-5; 7 bases fit TRBD1. The V gene end was trimmed by 6 bases and the J gene end by 2 bases; junction bases not matched to a gene: 6. The length of the CDR3 is 14 residues. The germline gives CDR1 MNHEY, CDR2 SMNVEV (reference sequence). DNA for the CDR3: TGTGCCAGCAGCCGCGACAGGGCACAAGAGACCCAGTACTTC. Encoded protein: CASSRDRAQETQYF.

The gene calls are TRBV5-4 and TRBJ2-2; 9 bases line up with TRBD1. The junction had 8 bases not matched to a gene; V was cut back by 0 bases and J by 5 bases. The CDR3 is 17 residues long. In germline, CDR1 is SGHNT, CDR2 YYREEE (reference sequence). CDR3 coding DNA: TGTGCCAGCAGCTTGGTTTCGAGACAGGGGGGGACCGGGGAGCTGTTTTTT. It encodes CASSLVSRQGGTGELFF.

This chain joins TRBV28 and TRBJ1-1; 12 bases line up with TRBD1. This CDR3 has 15 amino acids. The V gene's germline CDR1 is MDHEN and CDR2 SYDVKM. J was trimmed by 7 bases and V by 5 bases; bases with no gene match: 8. CDR3: CASSLRDRGRREAFF. CDR3 nucleotide sequence: TGTGCCAGCAGTCTAAGGGACAGGGGGCGTCGTGAAGCTTTCTTT.

This clone was counted once. The genes are TRBV7-8 and TRBJ2-5; possible D gene TRBD2, 7 bases. CDR1 SGHVS and CDR2 FQNEAQ come from the germline V gene. CDR3 length: 15 residues. V lost 5 bases to trimming and J lost 4 bases, with 17 bases between them. CDR3 coding DNA: TGTGCCAGCAGCCCGCGGGAGCAGGGGTCAGAGACCCAGTACTTC. Protein: CASSPREQGSETQYF.